The 21 T cell receptor beta chains in this list originate from one sample, sequenced in a study of human versus mouse CDR3 diversity and MHC coevolution. The method was immunoSEQ multiplex PCR; TCRdb's version includes in-frame clones alone and lacks a portion of them. The data show about 77,000 clones, around 93% seen once. The material sequenced was naive CD4+ T cells from blood. The subset: CD45RO-negative CD62L-positive naive CD4 T cells. Receptors were obtained from a person between 25 and 70 years old in good health.

This chain uses TRBV27 with TRBJ1-1; possibly TRBD1 for D (5 bases). The length of the CDR3 is 15 residues. Germline loops: CDR1 MNHEY, CDR2 SMNVEV (reference sequence). With 0 bases removed from V and 0 bases from J, the gap between germline ends came to 8 bases. This chain's CDR3 is CASSLSTRVNTEAFF. The CDR3 DNA is TGTGCCAGCAGTTTATCAACCAGGGTGAACACTGAAGCTTTCTTT.

The chain couples TRBV5-1 to TRBJ1-1; 7 bases are a match to TRBD1. Unmatched junction bases numbered 3, after V lost 0 bases and J lost 4 bases. In germline, CDR1 is SGHRS, CDR2 YFSETQ. This CDR3 has 14 amino acids. CDR3 coding DNA: TGCGCCAGCAGCTTGGAGGACAGGCTCACTGAAGCTTTCTTT. Its translation: CASSLEDRLTEAFF.

CDR3 region: CASSLGTGSQANYGYTF. The CDR3 coding sequence is TGTGCCAGCAGCTTGGGAACAGGGTCCCAAGCTAACTATGGCTACACCTTC. This chain connects TRBV7-2 to TRBJ1-2; tentatively, D is TRBD1 (6 bases). V was trimmed by 3 bases and J by 0 bases, leaving 17 bases between them. The CDR3 runs 17 residues. CDR1 and CDR2 (germline): SGHTA, FQGNSA.

V usage is TRBV11-2 and J usage is TRBJ2-7; tentatively, D is TRBD1 (7 bases). The CDR3 is 17 residues long. Looked up from germline, CDR1 is SGHAT and CDR2 is FQNNGV. With 4 bases removed from V and 0 bases from J, the gap between germline ends came to 19 bases. CDR3 loop: CASSSYQGGPSSYEQYF. The CDR3 DNA reads TGTGCCAGCAGCTCGTACCAGGGGGGACCAAGCTCCTACGAGCAGTACTTC.

The chain uses TRBV5-1 and TRBJ2-7; D might be TRBD1 (5 bases). Trimming stripped 4 bases from V and 0 bases from J, with 11 bases between. The germline gives CDR1 SGHRS, CDR2 YFSETQ. The CDR3 is 14 residues long. The CDR3 region has the DNA TGCGCCAGCAGCCAATCAGGGTCCTCCTACGAGCAGTACTTC. Translated, it gives CASSQSGSSYEQYF. The variable domain in full, with the rest retrieved from reference TRBV5-1 and TRBJ2-7, is KAGVTQTPRYLIKTRGQQVTLSCSPISGHRSVSWYQQTPGQGLQFLFEYFSETQRNKGNFPGRFSGRQFSNSRSEMNVSTLELGDSALYLCASSQSGSSYEQYFGPGTRLTVT.

The rearrangement uses TRBV18 and TRBJ2-3; TRBD2 might be the D (6 bases). V was trimmed by 10 bases and J by 4 bases, leaving 9 bases between them. The CDR3 runs 11 residues. Germline CDR1 and CDR2: KGHSH and LQKENI. The CDR3 loop reads CATTGADTQYF. CDR3 DNA: TGTGCCACCACGGGGGCAGATACGCAGTATTTT.

The J gene is TRBJ1-2, the V gene TRBV28, with D possibly matching TRBD1 (5 bases). This CDR3 comprises 13 residues. Germline V lookup: CDR1 MDHEN, CDR2 SYDVKM. V was clipped by 1 base and J by 4 bases, with 7 bases between them. The CDR3 loop is CASSLFQGYGYTF. CDR3 bases: TGTGCCAGCAGTTTATTTCAGGGCTATGGCTACACCTTC.

The rearrangement uses TRBV5-1 and TRBJ2-7, with TRBD1 identical over 8 bases. Germline V lookup: CDR1 SGHRS, CDR2 YFSETQ. Trimming took 4 bases from V and 2 from J; bases not matched to a gene: 8. The CDR3 sequence is 15 residues long. The CDR3 loop reads CASSVAGTGTYEQYF. CDR3 sequence (DNA): TGCGCCAGCAGCGTCGCCGGGACAGGAACCTACGAGCAGTACTTC.

This sequence joins TRBV25-1 and TRBJ2-2, with TRBD1 matching over 9 bases. The V and J ends lost 1 base and 5 bases, in that order; junction bases with no gene match: 5. This CDR3 contains 16 residues. Germline V gene data show CDR1 as MGHDK and CDR2 as SYGVNS. For the CDR3, the DNA is TGTGCCAGCAGTGAATGGGGGACAGGGCTGACCGGGGAGCTGTTTTTT. This codes for CASSEWGTGLTGELFF.

The count of this clone is one. The J gene is TRBJ2-3, the V gene TRBV5-1, with D tentatively TRBD2 (5 bases). V was cut by 3 bases and J by 2 bases, with 16 bases left in between. Germline V gives CDR1 SGHRS, CDR2 YFSETQ. The CDR3 totals 16 residues. In DNA, the CDR3 is TGCGCCAGCAGCTATCTAGGCGGAGACTACACAGATACGCAGTATTTT. Encoded protein: CASSYLGGDYTDTQYF.

The chain carries TRBV7-3 and TRBJ2-3; 8 nucleotides match TRBD2. Germline values: CDR1 SGHTA, CDR2 FQGTGA. The CDR3 runs to 16 residues. V shed 1 base, J shed 2 bases, and the junction held 5 bases outside the gene matches. DNA of the CDR3: TGTGCCAGCAGCTTAAACGCGCGGGGGGCCACAGATACGCAGTATTTT. It translates to CASSLNARGATDTQYF. The full variable domain, its missing parts supplied by reference TRBV7-3 and TRBJ2-3, is GAGVSQTPSNKVTEKGKYVELRCDPISGHTALYWYRQSLGQGPEFLIYFQGTGAADDSGLPNDRFFAVRPEGSVSTLKIQRTERGDSAVYLCASSLNARGATDTQYFGPGTRLTVL.

In DNA, the CDR3 is TGTGCCAGCAGCTTAAGCAGGTTCGGGGGTCGCGCTGAAGCTTTCTTT. Its protein product is CASSLSRFGGRAEAFF. The J gene is TRBJ1-1, the V gene TRBV7-9; D is perhaps TRBD1 (5 bases). The V end lost 2 bases, the J end lost 6 bases, and 19 bases lay between the germline ends. Per the germline V gene, CDR1 is SEHNR and CDR2 is FQNEAQ (reference sequence). The CDR3 has 16 amino acids.

V is TRBV27 and J is TRBJ1-6; 8 bases align to TRBD1. Germline CDR1 is MNHEY and CDR2 is SMNVEV (reference sequence). The CDR3 extends over 14 amino acids. V was pared by 3 bases and J by 10 bases, with 5 bases of the junction left unmatched. The CDR3 DNA follows: TGTGCCAGCAGTTTCCAGGGGGCAACATCACCCCTCCACTTT. Translating gives CASSFQGATSPLHF.

This clone was seen a single time. CDR3 in DNA: TGTGCCAGTAGTCAGGACTATCAACCCTACAATGAGCAGTTCTTC. Residues: CASSQDYQPYNEQFF. V gene TRBV19 combines with J gene TRBJ2-1; tentatively, D is TRBD2 (6 bases). V dropped 5 bases and J dropped 2 bases, with 13 bases sitting between them. This CDR3 is 15 amino acids long. Germline V gene sequence: CDR1 LNHDA, CDR2 SQIVND (reference sequence).

The J gene is TRBJ2-1, the V gene TRBV5-1, with 13 bases lining up with TRBD2. V shed 4 bases, J shed 7 bases, and the junction held 11 bases outside the gene matches. The germline V gene has CDR1 SGHRS and CDR2 YFSETQ. The CDR3 is made up of 17 amino acids. The CDR3 loop reads CASSEPSGTSGTNEQFF. The CDR3 DNA follows: TGCGCCAGCAGCGAACCCTCTGGGACTAGCGGGACAAATGAGCAGTTCTTC.

The chain joins TRBV18 to TRBJ1-2; TRBD1 matches at 7 bases. Trimming removed 6 bases from V and 5 bases from J; junction bases left unmatched: 6. The CDR3 has 13 amino acids. Germline CDR1 reads KGHSH; CDR2 reads LQKENI. CDR3 DNA: TGTGCCAGCTCTCACGGGACAGATTATGGCTACACCTTC. It encodes CASSHGTDYGYTF.

DNA of the CDR3: TGTGCCAGCAGCCCGGGACTAGCCTACAATGAGCAGTTCTTC. Protein: CASSPGLAYNEQFF. This chain uses TRBV5-6 with TRBJ2-1; 8 nucleotides agree with TRBD2. Losses at the gene ends were 4 bases for V and 2 bases for J; bases not matched to a gene: 2. Germline V CDR1 and CDR2: SGHDT, YYEEEE. The length of the CDR3 is 14 residues.

The sample holds one count of this clone. The chain employs TRBV5-1 and TRBJ1-2; TRBD1 aligns across 7 bases. CDR1 is SGHRS and CDR2 is YFSETQ in the germline V gene. V was pared by 4 bases and J by 3 bases, with 6 bases of the junction left unmatched. This CDR3 has 14 residues. Here the CDR3 DNA reads TGCGCCAGCAGCATGGGGACAGTCGACTATGGCTACACCTTC. Translation: CASSMGTVDYGYTF.

The CDR3 sequence is CASSPTGTGPFRNGYTF. For the CDR3, the DNA is TGCGCCAGCAGCCCAACCGGGACAGGGCCCTTCAGGAATGGCTACACCTTC. This rearrangement joins TRBV5-1 to TRBJ1-2; TRBD1 matches at 9 bases. Germline V lookup: CDR1 SGHRS, CDR2 YFSETQ. Trimming at V came to 4 bases and at J to 6 bases, leaving 16 bases not matched to a gene. This CDR3 has 17 amino acids. The full variable domain, with the rest looked up from reference TRBV5-1 and TRBJ1-2, is KAGVTQTPRYLIKTRGQQVTLSCSPISGHRSVSWYQQTPGQGLQFLFEYFSETQRNKGNFPGRFSGRQFSNSRSEMNVSTLELGDSALYLCASSPTGTGPFRNGYTFGSGTRLTVV.

The V and J genes are TRBV4-1 and TRBJ2-7, with D tentatively TRBD2 (6 bases). Germline CDR1 reads MGHRA; CDR2 reads YSYEKL. The CDR3 covers 16 residues. Trimming shortened V by 4 bases and J by 0 bases, and 16 bases separated the two germline ends. CDR3 amino acids: CASSRGDRYFSYEQYF. DNA of the CDR3: TGCGCCAGCAGCCGGGGGGACCGATACTTCTCCTACGAGCAGTACTTC.

V usage is TRBV6-5 and J usage is TRBJ2-7; TRBD1 matches 7 bases. V was clipped by 5 bases and J by 3 bases; unmatched bases: 7. The CDR3 sequence is 14 residues long. Germline CDR1 is MNHEY and CDR2 is SVGAGI. As DNA, the CDR3 is TGTGCCAGCAGTAACAGACAGGGTCACTACGAGCAGTACTTC. Its protein is CASSNRQGHYEQYF.